The 29 T cell receptor beta chains listed next were all sequenced from one sample in a study of regulatory T cells in long-lasting Graves disease. The time point denotes: persistent/refractory GD, antithyroid drugs over 5 years with positive TRAb. PBMCs were the source of the RNA used for TCR sequencing. Combining iRepertoire HTBI primers with Arm-PCR of CDR3 regions, the authors built TCR beta libraries. MiXCR was run by TCRdb on the multiplex PCR reads, yielding one entry per CDR3 protein. The sample lists roughly 450,000 distinct CDR3 sequences, 20% to 25% occurring once. Source: peripheral blood mononuclear cells (PBMCs), taken when the disease was refractory, from a patient treated with antithyroid drugs. The source of these receptors is a female donor with Graves disease.

The chain links TRBV2 to TRBJ2-3; 9 bases line up with TRBD1. Germline assignment: CDR1 SNHLY and CDR2 FYNNEI. The CDR3 totals 20 residues. Trimming at V came to 8 bases and at J to 5 bases, leaving 26 bases not matched to a gene. The CDR3 loop is CASGPTPGQGLKEEGDTQYF. The CDR3 DNA is TGTGCCAGCGGTCCTACTCCGGGACAGGGATTGAAAGAGGAAGGAGATACGCAGTATTTT.

This clonotype was observed a handful of times. The chain uses TRBV7-9 and TRBJ2-5, with a weak D call TRBD2 (6 bases). V was cut by 5 bases and J by 1 base, with 11 bases left in between. CDR3 length: 14 residues. CDR1 and CDR2 (germline): SEHNR, FQNEAQ (reference sequence). CDR3: CASSETSIQETQYF. The CDR3 bases are TGTGCCAGCAGCGAAACTAGCATCCAAGAGACCCAGTACTTC.

J is TRBJ1-3 and V is TRBV10-3; D unresolved. Trimming pared 5 bases from V and 0 bases from J, leaving 8 bases between. Germline V gives CDR1 ENHRY, CDR2 SYGVKD. The length of the CDR3 is 14 residues. The CDR3 DNA is TGTGCCATCAGTCGTGAGGTCTCTGGAAACACCATATATTTT. Translation: CAISREVSGNTIYF.

Of note for this clonotype: Germline and junction disagree at one end, which may indicate a read error. This chain uses TRBV20-1 with TRBJ2-5; D unclear. The V gene's germline CDR1 is DFQATT and CDR2 SNEGSKA (reference sequence). The CDR3 covers 13 residues. The CDR3 protein is CSASLVKQGTQYF. As DNA, the CDR3 is TGCAGTGCTAGTTTGGTAAAACAAGGGACCCAGTACTTC.

Only a few counts were recorded for this clonotype. The rearrangement links TRBV29-1 to TRBJ1-4; D might be TRBD1 (6 bases). This CDR3 comprises 12 residues. Germline V lookup: CDR1 SQVTM, CDR2 ANQGSEA. Trimming cost V 6 bases and J 7 bases, with 12 bases left between them. The CDR3 is CSVGGGSEKLFF. Written as DNA, the CDR3 is TGCAGCGTGGGGGGCGGGTCTGAAAAACTGTTTTTT.

The CDR3 region is CASEDRPYGYTF. CDR3 nucleotides: TGTGCCAGTGAAGACCGTCCCTATGGCTACACCTTC. The chain has TRBV19 and TRBJ1-2; D is unresolved. Trimming shortened V by 8 bases and J by 4 bases, and 11 bases separated the two germline ends. CDR1 is LNHDA and CDR2 is SQIVND in the germline V gene (reference sequence). The CDR3 sequence is 12 residues long. Full variable domain (rest looked up from reference TRBV19 and TRBJ1-2): DGGITQSPKYLFRKEGQNVTLSCEQNLNHDAMYWYRQDPGQGLRLIYYSQIVNDFQKGDIAEGYSVSREKKESFPLTVTSAQKNPTAFYLCASEDRPYGYTFGSGTRLTVV.

The sample holds many counts of this clonotype. The rearrangement uses TRBV2 and TRBJ1-5, with D possibly being TRBD1 (5 bases). Trimming removed 6 bases at V and 6 bases at J, with 12 bases between. The CDR3 extends over 13 amino acids. Germline CDR1 is SNHLY and CDR2 is FYNNEI. The CDR3 DNA is TGTGCCAGCAGGCCAGGGAGGGGTCAGCCCCAGCATTTT. Translation gives CASRPGRGQPQHF.

This clonotype appeared many times. This chain connects TRBV11-2 to TRBJ1-1; 9 bases are shared with TRBD1. Unmatched junction bases numbered 6, after V lost 0 bases and J lost 1 base. Germline assignment: CDR1 SGHAT and CDR2 FQNNGV. CDR3 length: 17 amino acids. The CDR3 protein is CASSLDIYRGQNTEAFF. The CDR3 DNA reads as TGTGCCAGCAGCTTAGATATATACAGGGGGCAGAACACTGAAGCTTTCTTT.

V usage is TRBV5-1 and J usage is TRBJ1-1; D unclear. The germline V gene encodes CDR1 SGHRS and CDR2 YFSETQ. Trimming took 4 bases from V and 10 from J, leaving 17 bases between them. CDR3 size: 13 residues. The CDR3 DNA sequence: TGCGCCAGCAGCCAATCCGAGTCGGGGAGAGCTTTCTTT. Its protein product is CASSQSESGRAFF. Full variable domain (rest looked up from reference TRBV5-1 and TRBJ1-1): KAGVTQTPRYLIKTRGQQVTLSCSPISGHRSVSWYQQTPGQGLQFLFEYFSETQRNKGNFPGRFSGRQFSNSRSEMNVSTLELGDSALYLCASSQSESGRAFFGQGTRLTVV.

CDR3 sequence: CASSISQPGSSYNEQFF. The CDR3 DNA reads TGTGCCAGCAGTATCTCCCAGCCGGGAAGCTCCTACAATGAGCAGTTCTTC. The chain is built from TRBV28 and TRBJ2-1, with a possible D match to TRBD2 (5 bases). The CDR3 runs to 17 residues. V was trimmed by 5 bases and J by 0 bases, leaving 17 bases between them. The germline gives CDR1 MDHEN, CDR2 SYDVKM. The full variable domain, completed using reference TRBV28 and TRBJ2-1, is DVKVTQSSRYLVKRTGEKVFLECVQDMDHENMFWYRQDPGLGLRLIYFSYDVKMKEKGDIPEGYSVSREKKERFSLILESASTNQTSMYLCASSISQPGSSYNEQFFGPGTRLTVL.

This clonotype was recorded at least ten times. This sequence joins TRBV5-1 and TRBJ2-5; TRBD1 or TRBD2 may be the D gene (5 bases each). The germline CDR1 and CDR2 sequences are SGHRS and YFSETQ. There are 14 residues in the CDR3. V was pared by 4 bases and J by 4 bases, with 14 bases between. The CDR3 loop reads CASSPSGGGETQYF. Here the CDR3 DNA reads TGCGCCAGCAGCCCCTCTGGGGGTGGAGAGACCCAGTACTTC.

The sample holds many counts of this clonotype. The rearrangement links TRBV3-1 to TRBJ2-5; D gene unclear. V was cut by 1 base and J by 2 bases, with 8 bases left in between. This CDR3 region has 14 residues. CDR1 is LGHDT, CDR2 YNNKEL, per germline (reference sequence). The CDR3 nucleotides read TGTGCCAGCAGCCAAGGAGTCCTTCAAGAGACCCAGTACTTC. Its protein product is CASSQGVLQETQYF.

This clonotype was counted at least ten times. The chain carries TRBV28 and TRBJ2-7; unclear D gene. Trimming took 2 bases from V and 5 from J, leaving 7 bases between them. Germline CDR1 and CDR2: MDHEN and SYDVKM. The CDR3 spans 12 residues. The DNA for the CDR3 is TGTGCCAGCAGTTTACCCGGCGACGAGCAGTACTTC. This encodes CASSLPGDEQYF. The full variable domain, its missing parts supplied by reference TRBV28 and TRBJ2-7, is DVKVTQSSRYLVKRTGEKVFLECVQDMDHENMFWYRQDPGLGLRLIYFSYDVKMKEKGDIPEGYSVSREKKERFSLILESASTNQTSMYLCASSLPGDEQYFGPGTRLTVT.

CDR3: CASSLGARSGNQPQHF. The CDR3 DNA is TGTGCCAGCAGCTTAGGAGCACGGTCGGGCAATCAGCCCCAGCATTTT. This chain connects TRBV7-9 to TRBJ1-5; D is unresolved. The CDR3 contains 16 residues. Germline lookup yields CDR1 SEHNR and CDR2 FQNEAQ (reference sequence). V lost 1 base and J lost 2, with 12 bases in between. The whole variable domain, remainder taken from reference TRBV7-9 and TRBJ1-5, is DTGVSQNPRHKITKRGQNVTFRCDPISEHNRLYWYRQTLGQGPEFLTYFQNEAQLEKSRLLSDRFSAERPKGSFSTLEIQRTEQGDSAMYLCASSLGARSGNQPQHFGDGTRLSIL.

V is TRBV30 and J is TRBJ2-3, with 8 bases fitting TRBD2. Germline V CDR1 and CDR2: GTSNPN, SVGIG (reference sequence). There are 14 residues in the CDR3. The ends lost 2 bases at V and 1 base at J; junction bases unmatched: 2. The chain's CDR3 is CAWSSGSGTDTQYF. CDR3 sequence (DNA): TGTGCCTGGAGTAGCGGGAGTGGCACAGATACGCAGTATTTT.

This clonotype was seen repeatedly, ten times or more. V gene TRBV20-1 combines with J gene TRBJ1-2; D gene uncertain. The germline V gene has CDR1 DFQATT and CDR2 SNEGSKA (reference sequence). V lost 5 bases and J lost 6, with 4 bases in between. This CDR3 is 9 amino acids long. The CDR3 loop is CSAWNGYTF. In nucleotides, the CDR3 is TGCAGTGCTTGGAATGGCTACACCTTC.

V usage is TRBV15 and J usage is TRBJ1-1, with 8 bases aligning to TRBD1. Germline values: CDR1 LNHNV, CDR2 YYDKDF (reference sequence). This CDR3 has 14 residues. Germline trimming cut 3 bases from V and 9 bases from J; bases unmatched to any gene: 9. CDR3: CATSSQGQGGQAFF. CDR3 DNA sequence: TGTGCCACCAGCAGTCAAGGACAGGGTGGTCAAGCTTTCTTT.

CDR3 DNA sequence: TGTGCCAGCAGTCCCGAGCGGGACGGGGAACAGTACTTC. This codes for CASSPERDGEQYF. This chain uses TRBV6-4 with TRBJ2-7; TRBD2 matches 7 bases. J was trimmed by 10 bases and V by 5 bases; bases with no gene match: 11. This CDR3 is built from 13 residues. The germline CDR1 and CDR2 sequences are MRHNA and SNTAGT.

The gene calls are TRBV4-3 and TRBJ2-7; weak D call: TRBD2 (5 bases). Trimming removed 1 base at V and 3 bases at J, with 13 bases between. Germline V gene sequence: CDR1 LGHNA, CDR2 YSLEER. This CDR3 has 15 residues. The CDR3 reads CASSQGGGLLYEQYF. The CDR3 nucleotides are TGCGCCAGCAGCCAAGGTGGCGGGTTGCTCTACGAGCAGTACTTC.

This clonotype was counted ten times or more. Here the CDR3 reads CASSLVQGPYEQYF. CDR3 nucleotides: TGTGCCAGCAGCTTAGTTCAGGGGCCCTACGAGCAGTACTTC. This sequence joins TRBV7-2 and TRBJ2-7; D is possibly TRBD1 (6 bases). The CDR3 length is 14 residues. Germline lookup yields CDR1 SGHTA and CDR2 FQGNSA. The V and J ends lost 1 base and 2 bases respectively, with 9 bases between them.

This clonotype was seen ten or more times. CDR3 sequence (DNA): TGTGCCAGCAGTGGAGCAGGACTTCGCTGGAATCAGCCCCAGCATTTT. Amino acid sequence: CASSGAGLRWNQPQHF. The rearrangement links TRBV2 to TRBJ1-5; D remains unclear. The CDR3 consists of 16 residues. Germline V gene data show CDR1 as SNHLY and CDR2 as FYNNEI. V was pared by 4 bases and J by 4 bases, with 17 bases between.

J is TRBJ1-5 and V is TRBV12-3 or TRBV12-4; 8 nucleotides agree with TRBD1. The CDR3 runs 14 residues. Trimming took 3 bases from V and 4 from J; bases not matched to a gene: 2. The CDR3 protein is CASSFRTGNQPQHF. CDR3 in DNA: TGTGCCAGCAGTTTTAGGACAGGGAATCAGCCCCAGCATTTT.

This clonotype was observed at least ten times. The chain joins TRBV6-9 to TRBJ2-5; TRBD1 might be the D (6 bases). The CDR3 loop spans 16 amino acids. V shed 3 bases and J shed 4 bases, with 18 bases lying between them. The germline V gene encodes CDR1 MNHGY and CDR2 SVAAGI. The CDR3 nucleotides are TGTGCCAGCAGTTACGTTCCCCCCTCACAGGGAGAGACCCAGTACTTC. Protein sequence: CASSYVPPSQGETQYF.

The rearrangement joins TRBV29-1 to TRBJ1-1; 7 bases map to TRBD1. With 4 bases clipped from V and 4 bases from J, the junction kept 12 bases outside the gene matches. Germline V lookup: CDR1 SQVTM, CDR2 ANQGSEA. The CDR3 covers 15 residues. CDR3 nucleotides: TGCAGCGTTGGGGGGTTCGGGACAGTGAGCACTGAAGCTTTCTTT. Amino acid sequence: CSVGGFGTVSTEAFF.

The chain joins TRBV5-4 to TRBJ2-2; D possibly matches TRBD1 or TRBD2 (5 bases each). From germline, CDR1 is SGHNT and CDR2 YYREEE (reference sequence). Trimming removed 1 base from V and 4 bases from J, with 8 bases in between. CDR3 length equals 14 residues. The CDR3 region is CASSLWGFTGELFF. The CDR3 coding sequence is TGTGCCAGCAGCTTGTGGGGGTTCACCGGGGAGCTGTTTTTT.

The chain employs TRBV7-6 and TRBJ2-7; D uncertain. V gave up 2 bases and J gave up 3 bases, with 14 bases separating them. Germline assignment: CDR1 SGHVS and CDR2 FNYEAQ. The CDR3 contains 15 residues. For the CDR3, the DNA is TGTGCCAGCAGCTTACGTTTTGGCAGAGACTACGAGCAGTACTTC. Translated, it gives CASSLRFGRDYEQYF. The entire variable domain, with the rest obtained from reference TRBV7-6 and TRBJ2-7, is as follows: GAGVSQSPRYKVTKRGQDVALRCDPISGHVSLYWYRQALGQGPEFLTYFNYEAQQDKSGLPNDRFSAERPEGSISTLTIQRTEQRDSAMYRCASSLRFGRDYEQYFGPGTRLTVT.

A word on this clonotype: At one end, the junction sequence differs from germline, possibly due to a read error. This rearrangement joins TRBV7-2 to TRBJ2-7; 7 bases agree with TRBD1. The CDR3 has 15 amino acids. Germline CDR1 and CDR2: SGHTA and FQGNSA. The CDR3 reads CANSLHRGINYEQYF. The CDR3 bases are TGTGCCAACAGCTTGCACAGGGGAATTAACTACGAGCAGTACTTC.

This clonotype was detected only a few times. The chain recombines TRBV18 with TRBJ2-1; possibly TRBD1 or TRBD2 for D (5 bases each). The J call is doubtful: the DNA matches TRBJ2-5 better. This CDR3 is built from 15 residues. CDR1 is KGHSH, CDR2 LQKENI, per germline. This CDR3 reads CASSPLNWGQETQYF. Here the CDR3 DNA reads TGTGCCAGCTCACCACTCAATTGGGGGCAAGAGACCCAGTACTTC.

The sample holds many counts of this clonotype. This rearrangement joins TRBV20-1 to TRBJ2-5; the match to TRBD2 covers 13 bases. V was pared by 5 bases and J by 7 bases, with 10 bases of the junction left unmatched. Germline-derived CDR1 and CDR2 are DFQATT and SNEGSKA (reference sequence). The CDR3 sequence is 15 residues long. This CDR3 is CSASSPGTSGMTQYF. The CDR3 DNA follows: TGCAGTGCTTCTTCACCCGGGACTAGCGGGATGACCCAGTACTTC.